The entry below gives a single T cell receptor beta chain sequence along with its context. The antigen it recognizes is unknown. A far larger clone is just one base off, so this is likely a read error. No patient had a history of other malignancies or prior chemotherapy or radiotherapy, and all had node-negative disease on CT and PET/CT. At each of two time points, roughly 6.3 milliliters of peripheral venous blood were collected in EDTA tubes. Ficoll-Paque Plus density-gradient centrifugation was used to isolate PBMCs. Right after collection, samples were placed at -80 degrees C and kept there until analysis. Two rounds of multiplex PCR on genomic DNA were used to amplify the TCR beta CDR3 region. In the first round of PCR, primers specific to each TRBV and TRBJ gene were used, and the primer sequences are filed in Chinese patent CN105087789A. Universal primers were used in the second PCR round. The Roche High Pure PCR Template Preparation Kit was used to extract genomic DNA from frozen PBMCs. Libraries were sequenced paired-end with 151 bp reads on an Illumina HiSeq 3000. The authors processed their data as follows. Raw reads lacking the multiplex PCR primer sequences were removed with CutAdapt. PEAR was used to merge high-quality paired reads into contigs. By alignment to reference sequences, MiXCR assigned TRB V, D and J gene segments to each contig. CDR3 sequences were clustered by base quality and sequence similarity to remove sequencing errors. Diversity was measured as Shannon entropy normalized by the natural log of productive TCR sequence number. To get clonality, Shannon entropy was divided by the natural log of the number of unique clonotypes, and that result was subtracted from one. The Youden index of ROC curves was used to select progression-free survival cut-offs for repertoire metrics, and analyses were performed in R 3.5.3. The raw public data were reprocessed by TCRdb itself: fastp quality trimming at Q25, MiXCR clonotype calling, in-frame beta chains only. CDR3 protein sequences are deduplicated, and each keeps its most common genes and DNA. These V and J calls originate from TCRdb's pipeline instead of the authors' own analysis. This sample has 30,000 to 40,000 distinct CDR3 sequences in its table, and around 30% of those were observed once. The top ten constitute 27% of the sample.

These data are taken from a study of prognosis after radiotherapy for stage I lung cancer (dated by TCRdb to 2020 to 2023). At the level of the whole study: Between April 2018 and January 2019, over 15 patients with stage I NSCLC were enrolled in Nanjing, China. Oligometastatic NSCLC after surgical resection of the primary tumor was present in roughly five patients, while newly diagnosed primary stage I lung tumors were present in 14 to 15. About 20% of the 19 patients developed distant metastases after SBRT, at a median of roughly seven months; the other 15 showed no significant progression. SBRT was not combined with any concurrent therapy in any patient. About twelve patients had adenocarcinoma and over five had squamous cell carcinoma as the tumor histology. SBRT was delivered in 3 to 5 fractions with a biologically effective dose of at least 100 Gy, and image-guided IMRT or VMAT was used for delivery. Ages in the cohort of approximately 13 men and 6 women ranged from roughly 50 to 90 years, with a median of 74. All patients were regarded as medically inoperable, because of comorbidities in over 10 patients and refusal of surgery in several patients. For each of the approximately 19 patients, one blood sample was taken before SBRT and one after, so the study sequenced about 38 samples in total. Peripheral blood TCR beta repertoires were profiled in stage I NSCLC patients before and after stereotactic body radiotherapy, and the study then linked these repertoires to distant failure.

On the study overall, not on this receptor specifically: Whether the expanded TCR clones were tumor-specific was not determined. None of the reported P values were adjusted for multiple comparisons. Differences in TRBV and TRBJ usage frequencies by metastasis status were reportedly observed in two V genes at baseline and in several V and two J genes after SBRT. Unique TCR clone counts fell after SBRT (median 10,088 before versus roughly 6,900 after; Wilcoxon paired P=0.011). Limitations of the study included a small cohort and short follow-up, and the study findings need independent validation. Post-SBRT Shannon entropy and its change from baseline were lower in patients who developed distant metastases; baseline Shannon entropy was not associated with metastases.

The sample consisted of PBMCs, taken before or after stereotactic body radiation therapy (not recorded which). This receptor was taken from a donor older than 45 with non-small cell lung cancer.

CDR3 region: CASSLQGPSDTQYF. The sequenced DNA: TGTGCCAGCAGTTTACAGGGGCCATCAGATACGCAGTATTTT. The sequence joins TRBV6-5 to TRBJ2-3; the central 7 bases match TRBD1. CDR1 MNHEY and CDR2 SVGAGI are derived from the germline V gene. From its cysteine to its phenylalanine, the CDR3 spans 14 amino acids. The sequence is cut down to CDR3 DNA, 42 bases in frame from base 1. Trimming leaves V shorter by 4 bases and J shorter by 4 bases, with the junction holding 5 bases beyond the gene matches.